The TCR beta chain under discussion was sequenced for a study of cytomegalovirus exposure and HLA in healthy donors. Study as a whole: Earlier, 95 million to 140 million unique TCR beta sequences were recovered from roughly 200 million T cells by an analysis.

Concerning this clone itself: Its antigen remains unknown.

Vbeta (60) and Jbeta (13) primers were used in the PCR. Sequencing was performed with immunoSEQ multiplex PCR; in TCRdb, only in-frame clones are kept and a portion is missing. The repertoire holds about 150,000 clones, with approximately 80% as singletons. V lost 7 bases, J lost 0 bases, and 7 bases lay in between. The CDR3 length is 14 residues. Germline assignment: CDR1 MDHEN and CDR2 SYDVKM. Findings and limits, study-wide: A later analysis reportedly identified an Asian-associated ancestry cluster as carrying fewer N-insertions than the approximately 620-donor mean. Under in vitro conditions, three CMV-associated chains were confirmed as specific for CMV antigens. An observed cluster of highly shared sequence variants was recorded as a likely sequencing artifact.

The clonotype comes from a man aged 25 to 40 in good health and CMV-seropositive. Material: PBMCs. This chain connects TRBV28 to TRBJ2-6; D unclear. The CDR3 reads CASIPGSGANVLTF. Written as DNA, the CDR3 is TGTGCCAGCATACCCGGCTCTGGGGCCAACGTCCTGACTTTC.